The 21 T cell receptor beta chains below were found in one sample sequenced in a study of cytomegalovirus exposure and HLA in healthy donors. 13 Jbeta primers and 60 Vbeta primers were used for the PCR. Clones were sequenced by immunoSEQ multiplex PCR, and TCRdb holds only the in-frame ones, with some missing. Among under 200,000 clones listed, over 75% were seen once. Material: PBMCs. The receptors were gathered from a man aged 45 to 65 in good health and CMV-seronegative.

This chain links TRBV11-3 with TRBJ2-3, with 8 bases that match TRBD1. The CDR3 is 15 amino acids. The V gene's germline CDR1 is SGHNT and CDR2 YENEEA. V dropped 5 bases and J dropped 3; count of bases not matched to a gene: 7. CDR3 region: CASSISGGKTDTQYF. The CDR3 DNA reads as TGTGCCAGCAGCATATCAGGGGGCAAAACAGATACGCAGTATTTT.

The chain employs TRBV13 and TRBJ2-2; TRBD2 matches 11 bases. Trimming cost V 4 bases and J 0 bases; bases outside gene matches: 4. Germline V gene sequence: CDR1 PRHDT, CDR2 FYEKMQ (reference sequence). The CDR3 is 17 amino acids. The CDR3 is CASSSGLAVANTGELFF. In DNA, the CDR3 is TGTGCCAGCAGCTCGGGACTAGCGGTCGCGAACACCGGGGAGCTGTTTTTT.

The gene calls are TRBV7-3 and TRBJ2-1; 8 bases are shared with TRBD2. CDR3 size: 12 residues. The junction had 1 base not matched to a gene; V was cut back by 5 bases and J by 7 bases. Per the germline V gene, CDR1 is SGHTA and CDR2 is FQGTGA. Here the CDR3 reads CASSPGGNEQFF. The CDR3 DNA reads as TGTGCCAGCAGCCCGGGGGGGAATGAGCAGTTCTTC.

This chain connects TRBV5-5 to TRBJ1-4, with 7 bases aligning to TRBD1. V lost 4 bases and J lost 6; bases outside the gene matches: 6. The germline CDR1 and CDR2 sequences are SGHKS and YYEKEE (reference sequence). The CDR3 sequence is 14 residues long. CDR3 amino acids: CASSRDSEDEKLFF. In DNA, the CDR3 is TGTGCCAGCAGCAGGGACAGTGAGGATGAAAAACTGTTTTTT.

The gene calls are TRBV27 and TRBJ2-7, with TRBD1 matching 8 bases. Germline V gene lookup returns CDR1 MNHEY and CDR2 SMNVEV (reference sequence). The junction had 10 bases not matched to a gene; V was cut back by 6 bases and J by 6 bases. CDR3 length: 14 amino acids. The CDR3 bases are TGTGCCAGCAGCTTCGGGACAGGTGTAGGCGAGCAGTACTTC. Translated, it gives CASSFGTGVGEQYF.

The chain couples TRBV5-6 to TRBJ2-1, with D perhaps TRBD1 (6 bases). There are 15 residues in the CDR3. CDR1 SGHDT and CDR2 YYEEEE come from the germline V gene. V was trimmed by 3 bases and J by 4 bases, leaving 14 bases between them. The CDR3 sequence: CASSSQGHGYNEQFF. The CDR3 DNA is TGTGCCAGCAGCTCACAGGGACATGGGTACAATGAGCAGTTCTTC.

The table lists this clone with a count of one. The J gene is TRBJ2-5, the V gene TRBV18; D might be TRBD1 (6 bases). The last part of the DNA fits TRBJ2-7 better; the J call may be wrong. The CDR3 extends over 15 amino acids. Germline CDR1 reads KGHSH; CDR2 reads LQKENI. This CDR3 is CASSLTRDTIYEQYF. CDR3 coding DNA: TGTGCCAGCTCACTTACCCGGGACACCATCTACGAGCAGTACTTC.

The genes are TRBV6-1 and TRBJ1-2; unclear D gene. V was cut by 4 bases and J by 1 base, with 10 bases left in between. Germline CDR1 reads MNHNS; CDR2 reads SASEGT. The CDR3 has 14 residues. The DNA for the CDR3 is TGTGCCAGCAGTGCACGAAAACTTAACTATGGCTACACCTTC. Its translation is CASSARKLNYGYTF.

The CDR3 protein is CASSPSLTGRDYGYTF. The CDR3 DNA reads as TGCGCCAGCAGCCCCTCTCTGACAGGGAGAGATTATGGCTACACCTTC. This sequence joins TRBV4-1 and TRBJ1-2, with 7 bases identical to TRBD1. J was trimmed by 5 bases and V by 4 bases; bases with no gene match: 13. This CDR3 has 16 amino acids. From germline, CDR1 is MGHRA and CDR2 YSYEKL.

This chain joins TRBV7-9 and TRBJ1-4; the match to TRBD1 covers 7 bases. The CDR3 contains 13 residues. V shed 5 bases, J shed 8 bases, and the junction held 5 bases outside the gene matches. The V gene's germline CDR1 is SEHNR and CDR2 FQNEAQ (reference sequence). The CDR3 DNA reads as TGTGCCAGCAGCCCCCAGGGGGAAGAAAAACTGTTTTTT. Translating it yields CASSPQGEEKLFF.

This clone has only a few counts. V gene TRBV19 combines with J gene TRBJ2-7; 7 bases are shared with TRBD1. Germline assignment: CDR1 LNHDA and CDR2 SQIVND (reference sequence). V was clipped by 5 bases and J by 3 bases; unmatched bases: 13. The CDR3 loop spans 16 amino acids. CDR3 bases: TGTGCCAGTAGTCCACAAACCGGGACAGTCAACTACGAGCAGTACTTC. Amino acids: CASSPQTGTVNYEQYF.

The chain combines TRBV6-5 with TRBJ2-1; 9 positions match TRBD2. Unmatched junction bases numbered 4, after V lost 4 bases and J lost 0 bases. There are 16 residues in the CDR3. Germline V lookup: CDR1 MNHEY, CDR2 SVGAGI. In DNA, the CDR3 is TGTGCCAGCAGTTCAAGCGGGGGGAGCTCCTACAATGAGCAGTTCTTC. Its protein product is CASSSSGGSSYNEQFF.

This chain links TRBV11-1 with TRBJ2-5, with a possible D match to TRBD2 (5 bases). V was cut by 4 bases and J by 1 base, with 10 bases left in between. The CDR3 is made up of 14 amino acids. Germline lookup yields CDR1 SGHAT and CDR2 FQDESV (reference sequence). The CDR3 sequence: CASSSGMPQETQYF. CDR3 in DNA: TGTGCCAGCAGCTCCGGGATGCCCCAAGAGACCCAGTACTTC.

The chain uses TRBV11-2 and TRBJ2-3, with a weak D call TRBD1 (6 bases). Trimming cost V 1 base and J 7 bases, with 12 bases left between them. The length of the CDR3 is 14 residues. Per the germline V gene, CDR1 is SGHAT and CDR2 is FQNNGV. CDR3 DNA: TGTGCCAGCAGCTTAGGGGACAAGGGGTATACGCAGTATTTT. This translates into CASSLGDKGYTQYF.

This rearrangement joins TRBV6-1 to TRBJ2-7, with a weak D call TRBD1 (5 bases). The CDR3 has 13 amino acids. Trimming cost V 5 bases and J 4 bases, with 12 bases left between them. Germline CDR1 is MNHNS and CDR2 is SASEGT. The CDR3 reads CASSSRGSYEQYF. CDR3 bases: TGTGCCAGCAGTTCAAGGGGCTCTTACGAGCAGTACTTC.

The chain uses TRBV29-1 and TRBJ2-6, with D possibly matching TRBD2 (6 bases). CDR1 and CDR2 (germline): SQVTM, ANQGSEA. The CDR3 is made up of 14 amino acids. V lost 3 bases and J 2 bases, leaving 8 bases between the germline ends. CDR3 in DNA: TGCAGCGTTGATGGAGGGGCTGGGGCCAACGTCCTGACTTTC. It encodes CSVDGGAGANVLTF.

The chain has TRBV5-6 and TRBJ1-6; 7 bases map to TRBD1. The CDR3 has 16 residues. CDR1 and CDR2 (germline): SGHDT, YYEEEE. Unmatched junction bases numbered 7, after V lost 0 bases and J lost 7 bases. The CDR3 coding sequence is TGTGCCAGCAGCTTGGCCACCCCAGGGGGGAATTCACCCCTCCACTTT. Residues: CASSLATPGGNSPLHF.

The sample holds a few counts of this clone. The gene calls are TRBV18 and TRBJ1-5; possible D gene TRBD1, 6 bases. This CDR3 spans 14 amino acids. V dropped 2 bases and J dropped 4 bases, with 9 bases sitting between them. Germline values: CDR1 KGHSH, CDR2 LQKENI. CDR3 protein: CASSPEGGNQPQHF. The CDR3 DNA is TGTGCCAGCTCACCAGAGGGGGGGAATCAGCCCCAGCATTTT.

As for this clone: Other DNA sequences of this sample code for an identical CDR3. The gene calls are TRBV7-3 and TRBJ2-5; possibly TRBD1 for D (5 bases). The V and J ends lost 2 bases and 3 bases respectively, with 7 bases between them. Germline V gives CDR1 SGHTA, CDR2 FQGTGA. This CDR3 comprises 13 residues. The CDR3 DNA sequence: TGTGCCAGCAGCTTACTGACAGAAGAGACCCAGTACTTC. Protein sequence: CASSLLTEETQYF.

The chain combines TRBV4-1 with TRBJ2-1; 7 bases are a match to TRBD2. The germline CDR1 and CDR2 sequences are MGHRA and YSYEKL. This CDR3 region has 15 residues. V gave up 2 bases and J gave up 4 bases; unmatched junction bases: 5. The CDR3 DNA follows: TGCGCCAGCAGCCAATTTAGCGGGCAATACAATGAGCAGTTCTTC. Protein sequence: CASSQFSGQYNEQFF.

This rearrangement joins TRBV7-9 to TRBJ2-3, with D maybe TRBD2 (7 bases). V dropped 2 bases and J dropped 1 base, with 10 bases sitting between them. Germline values: CDR1 SEHNR, CDR2 FQNEAQ (reference sequence). The CDR3 has 15 residues. CDR3 bases: TGTGCCAGCAGCTTACTAGGGGGGGGCACAGATACGCAGTATTTT. Its translation is CASSLLGGGTDTQYF. Using reference TRBV7-9 and TRBJ2-3 for the parts outside the CDR3, the full variable domain is DTGVSQNPRHKITKRGQNVTFRCDPISEHNRLYWYRQTLGQGPEFLTYFQNEAQLEKSRLLSDRFSAERPKGSFSTLEIQRTEQGDSAMYLCASSLLGGGTDTQYFGPGTRLTVL.